Here is one T cell receptor beta chain with its context. Antigen unknown. cDNA reverse transcribed from extracted RNA served as the sequencing template. Here immunoSEQ multiplex PCR was the method, and the copy in TCRdb shows in-frame clones only, minus some. The table records some 170,000 clones, approximately 56% of them present only once. It was from alopecia areata patients that lesional scalp punch biopsies and peripheral blood were collected. The sample originates from a study of CD8+ T cells in alopecia areata. Study results and caveats: Mice showed clearer TCR sharing than patients did, a gap that was possibly HLA-related.

The sequences come from CD4+ T cells sorted from blood, collected at week 0. The receptor was derived from a human donor with alopecia areata.

CDR3 region: CASSQTGGRETQYF. The CDR3 nucleotides read TGCGCCAGCAGCCAGACAGGGGGAAGAGAGACCCAGTACTTC. This rearrangement joins TRBV5-1 to TRBJ2-5; 9 positions match TRBD1. This CDR3 is 14 amino acids long. Germline CDR1 and CDR2: SGHRS and YFSETQ. The ends lost 4 bases at V and 4 bases at J; junction bases unmatched: 5.